This TCR beta chain emerged from a study of a mutant IDH1 vaccine in newly diagnosed glioma. Study at large: Patients were started on vaccination 4-6 weeks after radiotherapy alone, or with temozolomide cycles. Therapy received beforehand was radiotherapy, temozolomide, or both, with most patients given both.

TCRdb keeps only in-frame clones here, not all; method: immunoSEQ multiplex PCR. Of tens of thousands of clones detected, more than 80% appear once; the ten largest clones hold around 0.73%. Between the trimmed V and J ends, which lost 8 bases and 7 bases, there was a span of 15 bases. Germline V lookup: CDR1 MDHEN, CDR2 SYDVKM. The CDR3 extends over 12 amino acids. A remark on this clone: Its antigen remains unknown.

Time point: week 23, last vaccination. One vaccine dose held 300 ug of mutant IDH1 20-mer peptide and came with topical imiquimod. The chain recombines TRBV28 with TRBJ2-7, with D possibly called TRBD1 or TRBD2 (6 bases each). This receptor was identified in a woman aged 50 to 60 with glioma. Here the sequenced sample was PBMCs, taken from a glioma patient whose treatment included an IDH1 peptide vaccine. The CDR3 is CASEQGRSEQYF. For the CDR3, the DNA is TGTGCCAGCGAGCAGGGGAGGAGTGAGCAGTACTTC.